This T cell receptor beta chain is from a study of blood T cell repertoires in COVID-19. Across the whole study: The United States, Italy and Spain provided the acute and convalescent COVID-19 samples. Sample material is recorded as cDNA or gDNA derived from T cells, B-cell-depleted T cells, or PBMCs.

Assay: immunoSEQ multiplex PCR; the TCRdb copy retains only in-frame clones and omits some. The sample has fewer than 400,000 clones; around 84% are singletons. Germline assignment: CDR1 ENHRY and CDR2 SYGVKD. This CDR3 has 14 amino acids. The trim removed 5 bases at V and 5 bases at J, leaving 2 bases unmatched. This sequence originates from a woman between 18 and 29 years old with acute or convalescent COVID-19. The sample taken for sequencing was peripheral blood. The rearrangement links TRBV10-3 to TRBJ1-5; 11 positions agree with TRBD1. CDR3 coding DNA: TGTGCCATCAGTAGGACAGGGGGCGATCAGCCCCAGCATTTT. Its protein product is CAISRTGGDQPQHF.